This T cell receptor beta chain was profiled in a study of T cell repertoires in cytomegalovirus infection. V dropped 7 bases and J dropped 3 bases, with 15 bases sitting between them. This CDR3 is 14 amino acids long. This clonotype was found a few times. TCRdb reprocessed the reads via MiXCR and lists one record per CDR3 protein. In the table there are 250,000 to 300,000 distinct CDR3 sequences, roughly 13% of which are singletons. The gene calls are TRBV12-3 or TRBV12-4 and TRBJ2-5; D is perhaps TRBD1 (6 bases). The receptor's source is a human donor in good health (CMV status not recorded). Some clones in this sample may be carry-over from other donors' samples. Material: PBMCs. CDR3 protein: CASNTQGKEETQYF. The CDR3 nucleotides are TGTGCCAGCAACACTCAGGGGAAGGAAGAGACCCAGTACTTC.